In its sample, the clone carrying this T cell receptor beta chain was seen many times. Its antigen remains unidentified. The sample comes from a study of regulatory T cells in long-lasting Graves disease. Libraries of TCR beta came from iRepertoire HTBI primers plus Arm-PCR of CDR3 regions. TCRdb analysed the multiplex PCR reads with MiXCR anew, one entry per CDR3 protein. The data hold under 250,000 distinct CDR3 sequences, with roughly 20% observed a single time. Study-level results: Persistent disease favored TRBV28, TRBJ1-2 and TRBJ2-5.

Time point in this sample: newly diagnosed GD, antithyroid drugs for less than 3 months. PBMC-derived RNA was used for the TCR library. V was shortened by 4 bases and J by 1 base, with 7 bases between the two germline ends. This CDR3 comprises 13 residues. Germline V CDR1 and CDR2: LNHNV, YYDKDF (reference sequence). The same sample was also studied in work on T cells in Graves' hyperthyroidism and ophthalmopathy. That report adds: Graves' hyperthyroidism without ophthalmopathy progression within 18 months was termed stable. First-round RT-PCR with HTBI primers amplified the TCR CDR3 region. Ophthalmopathy, as predicted by the model, came a median roughly 6.5 months after the prediction.

This receptor was obtained from a woman in her 30s with Graves disease. The starting material was peripheral blood mononuclear cells (PBMCs), obtained at new diagnosis, from a patient treated with antithyroid drugs. J is TRBJ1-1 and V is TRBV15, with no clear D. The CDR3 protein is CATSKQRNTEAFF. In nucleotides, the CDR3 is TGTGCCACCAGCAAACAGAGGAACACTGAAGCTTTCTTT.